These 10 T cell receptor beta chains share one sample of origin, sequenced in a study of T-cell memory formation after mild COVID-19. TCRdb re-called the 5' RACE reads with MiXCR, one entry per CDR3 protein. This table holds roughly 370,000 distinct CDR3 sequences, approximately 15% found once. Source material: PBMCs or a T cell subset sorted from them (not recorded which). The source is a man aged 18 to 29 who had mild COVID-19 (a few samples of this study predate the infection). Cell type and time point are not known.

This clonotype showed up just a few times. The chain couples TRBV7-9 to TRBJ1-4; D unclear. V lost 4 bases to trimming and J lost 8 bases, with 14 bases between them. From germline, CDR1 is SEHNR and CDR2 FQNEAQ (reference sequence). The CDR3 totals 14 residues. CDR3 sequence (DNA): TGTGCCAGCAGCTCTTCCCGGTTTAAGGAAAAACTGTTTTTT. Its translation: CASSSSRFKEKLFF.

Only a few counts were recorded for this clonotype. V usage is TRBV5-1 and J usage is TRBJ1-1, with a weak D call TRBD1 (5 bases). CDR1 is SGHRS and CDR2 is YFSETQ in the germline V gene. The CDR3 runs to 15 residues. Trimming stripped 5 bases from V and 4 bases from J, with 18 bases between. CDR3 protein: CASRKSPGGSTEAFF. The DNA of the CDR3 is TGCGCCAGCAGAAAATCTCCCGGGGGAAGCACTGAAGCTTTCTTT.

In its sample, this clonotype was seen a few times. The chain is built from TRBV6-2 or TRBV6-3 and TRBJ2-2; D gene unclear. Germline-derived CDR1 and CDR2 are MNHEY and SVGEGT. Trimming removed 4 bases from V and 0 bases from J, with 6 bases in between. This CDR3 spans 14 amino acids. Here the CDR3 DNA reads TGTGCCAGCAGTTGGCAAACGAACACCGGGGAGCTGTTTTTT. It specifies CASSWQTNTGELFF.

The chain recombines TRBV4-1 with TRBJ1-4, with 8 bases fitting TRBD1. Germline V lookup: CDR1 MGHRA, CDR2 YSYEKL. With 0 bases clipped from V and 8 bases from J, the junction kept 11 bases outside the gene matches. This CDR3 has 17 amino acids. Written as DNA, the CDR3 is TGCGCCAGCAGCCAAGATCAGTGGCAGGGGGCCGGCGAAAAACTGTTTTTT. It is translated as CASSQDQWQGAGEKLFF.

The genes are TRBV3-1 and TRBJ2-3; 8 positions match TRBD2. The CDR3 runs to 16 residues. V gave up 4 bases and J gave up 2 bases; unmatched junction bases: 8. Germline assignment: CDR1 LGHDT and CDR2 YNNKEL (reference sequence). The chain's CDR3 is CASSPTGLDPTDTQYF. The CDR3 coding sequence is TGTGCCAGCAGCCCGACGGGACTAGACCCCACAGATACGCAGTATTTT.

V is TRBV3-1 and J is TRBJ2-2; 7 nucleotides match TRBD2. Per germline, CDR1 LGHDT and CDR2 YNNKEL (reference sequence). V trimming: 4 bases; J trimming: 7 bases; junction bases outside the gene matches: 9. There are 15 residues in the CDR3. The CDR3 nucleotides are TGTGCCAGCAGCCGCCCCACTAGCGTGGTCGGGGAGCTGTTTTTT. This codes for CASSRPTSVVGELFF.

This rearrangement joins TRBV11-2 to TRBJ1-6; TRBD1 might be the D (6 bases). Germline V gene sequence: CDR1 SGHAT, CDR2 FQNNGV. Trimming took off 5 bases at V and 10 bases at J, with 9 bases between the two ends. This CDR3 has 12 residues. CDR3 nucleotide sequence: TGTGCCAGCAGCGCGGGGGCGTCACCCCTCCACTTT. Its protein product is CASSAGASPLHF.

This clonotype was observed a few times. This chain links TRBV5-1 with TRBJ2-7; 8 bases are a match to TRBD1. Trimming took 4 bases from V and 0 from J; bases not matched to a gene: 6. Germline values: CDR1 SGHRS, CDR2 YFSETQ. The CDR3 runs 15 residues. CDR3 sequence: CASSTGQVVSYEQYF. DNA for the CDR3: TGCGCCAGCAGCACGGGACAGGTAGTCTCCTACGAGCAGTACTTC. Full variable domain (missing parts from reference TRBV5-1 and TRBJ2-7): KAGVTQTPRYLIKTRGQQVTLSCSPISGHRSVSWYQQTPGQGLQFLFEYFSETQRNKGNFPGRFSGRQFSNSRSEMNVSTLELGDSALYLCASSTGQVVSYEQYFGPGTRLTVT.

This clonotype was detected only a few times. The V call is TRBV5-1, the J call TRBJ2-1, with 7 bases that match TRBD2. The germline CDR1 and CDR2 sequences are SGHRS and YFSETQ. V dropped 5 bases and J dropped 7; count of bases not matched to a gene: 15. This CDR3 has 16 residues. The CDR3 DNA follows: TGCGCCAGCAGTAAGGATAGCGGGCCCTCTTTTAATGAGCAGTTCTTC. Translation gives CASSKDSGPSFNEQFF.

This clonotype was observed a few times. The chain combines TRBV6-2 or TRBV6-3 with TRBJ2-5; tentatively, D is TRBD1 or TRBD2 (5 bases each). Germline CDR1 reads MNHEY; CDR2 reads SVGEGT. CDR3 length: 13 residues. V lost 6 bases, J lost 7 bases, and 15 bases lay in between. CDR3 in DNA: TGTGCCAGCAGAAGGGACCAGTTCGGGACCCAGTACTTC. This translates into CASRRDQFGTQYF.